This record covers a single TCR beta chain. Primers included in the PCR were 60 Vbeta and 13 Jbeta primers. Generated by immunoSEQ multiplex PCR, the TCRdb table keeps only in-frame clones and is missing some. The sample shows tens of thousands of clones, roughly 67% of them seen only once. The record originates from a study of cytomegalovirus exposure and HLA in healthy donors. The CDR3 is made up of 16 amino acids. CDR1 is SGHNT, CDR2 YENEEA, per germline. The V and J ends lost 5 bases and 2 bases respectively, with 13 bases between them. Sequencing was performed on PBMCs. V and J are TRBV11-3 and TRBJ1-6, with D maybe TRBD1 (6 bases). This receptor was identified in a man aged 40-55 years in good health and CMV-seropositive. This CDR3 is CASSPPGAPYNSPLHF. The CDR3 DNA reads TGTGCCAGCAGCCCCCCAGGGGCGCCCTATAATTCACCCCTCCACTTT.